This T cell receptor beta chain was profiled in a study of human T cells and chemical hapten exposure. Time point defined: pre-sensitization, week 0. The treatment: therapeutic diphenylcyclopropenone sensitization with weekly scalp DPC. This clonotype was detected only a few times. Germline V gene lookup returns CDR1 MNHEY and CDR2 SMNVEV (reference sequence). This CDR3 contains 17 residues. Trimming took 5 bases from V and 5 from J; bases not matched to a gene: 11. TCRdb called the RACE reads again in MiXCR, with one record for every CDR3 protein. The sample has more than 250,000 distinct CDR3 sequences; 7.5% to 10% are singletons.

The sequencing here drew on whole blood, taken in connection with sensitization to the hapten diphenylcyclopropenone (DPC). This rearrangement joins TRBV27 to TRBJ2-7; the match to TRBD2 covers 14 bases. The TCR comes from a woman in her thirties or forties with alopecia areata. Some clones in this sample may be carry-over from other donors' samples. CDR3 nucleotides: TGTGCCAGCAGTGTGGGACTAGCGGGAGTCGGAATCGACGAGCAGTACTTC. It translates to CASSVGLAGVGIDEQYF.